One sample yielded the 26 T cell receptor beta chains listed below, sequenced in a study of regulatory T cells in long-lasting Graves disease (dated by TCRdb to about 2021). Library preparation employed multiplex PCR. Reads for this sample came from an Illumina HiSeq 4000. TCR beta libraries were built with iRepertoire HTBI primers and Arm-PCR amplification of CDR3 regions. Through fastp at Q25 and MiXCR, TCRdb rebuilt clones from the public reads, retaining in-frame beta chains. One record per CDR3 amino acid sequence lists the most common genes and DNA. The sample table contains a few hundred thousand distinct CDR3 sequences; only one count was recorded for around 23% of them. Approximately 30% of the sample goes to the ten largest clones. Per the publication, the time point label means: persistent/refractory GD, antithyroid drugs over 5 years with positive TRAb. RNA was extracted from PBMCs in TRIzol for both TCR sequencing and RNA sequencing.

Source: peripheral blood mononuclear cells (PBMCs), taken when the disease was refractory, from a patient treated with antithyroid drugs. The receptors come from a woman aged 40 to 50 with Graves disease. Donor details come from another sample of the same person, matched by shared clones.

The chain carries TRBV5-1 and TRBJ2-4; tentatively, D is TRBD2 (5 bases). The CDR3 consists of 18 residues. The germline CDR1 and CDR2 sequences are SGHRS and YFSETQ. V lost 7 bases and J 4 bases, leaving 27 bases between the germline ends. Here the CDR3 reads CASRPPPRAGGLKNIQYF. The DNA of the CDR3 is TGCGCCAGCCGTCCCCCCCCTCGGGCGGGCGGACTTAAAAACATTCAGTACTTC.

This clonotype was seen only a few times. The J gene is TRBJ1-6, the V gene TRBV7-3; 8 bases align to TRBD1. This CDR3 contains 15 residues. The germline V gene has CDR1 SGHTA and CDR2 FQGTGA. V lost 5 bases to trimming and J lost 11 bases; unmatched junction nucleotides: 11. The CDR3 DNA reads as TGTGCCAGCAGCCTTACAGGGGGAGCAGGGACACCCCTCCACTTT. As protein: CASSLTGGAGTPLHF. The full variable domain, with the rest looked up from reference TRBV7-3 and TRBJ1-6, is GAGVSQTPSNKVTEKGKYVELRCDPISGHTALYWYRQSLGQGPEFLIYFQGTGAADDSGLPNDRFFAVRPEGSVSTLKIQRTERGDSAVYLCASSLTGGAGTPLHFGNGTRLTVT.

This clonotype occurred many times. The chain has TRBV13 and TRBJ2-7; 14 positions match TRBD2. In germline, CDR1 is PRHDT, CDR2 FYEKMQ (reference sequence). CDR3 length: 15 amino acids. Unmatched junction bases numbered 7, after V lost 5 bases and J lost 7 bases. CDR3 in amino acids: CASSTGLAGAEEQYF. The CDR3 nucleotides read TGTGCCAGCAGCACGGGACTAGCGGGAGCAGAGGAGCAGTACTTC.

In this sample, this clonotype turned up once. The rearrangement joins TRBV10-3 to TRBJ1-1; 9 bases map to TRBD1. Trimming at V came to 8 bases and at J to 1 base, leaving 5 bases not matched to a gene. CDR1 ENHRY and CDR2 SYGVKD come from the germline V gene. The CDR3 totals 14 residues. The CDR3 here is CAIRTGVWNTEAFF. Here the CDR3 DNA reads TGTGCCATCCGGACAGGGGTATGGAACACTGAAGCTTTCTTT.

CDR3 sequence (DNA): TGTGCCAGCAGTTACTCGGTGTTGAACACCGGGGAGCTGTTTTTT. This sequence encodes CASSYSVLNTGELFF. The genes are TRBV6-2 or TRBV6-3 and TRBJ2-2, with D hard to call. This CDR3 comprises 15 residues. With 0 bases removed from V and 1 base from J, the gap between germline ends came to 6 bases. The germline V gene encodes CDR1 MNHEY and CDR2 SVGEGT.

This clonotype was seen a handful of times. This chain links TRBV11-2 with TRBJ2-5; tentative D call: TRBD2 (5 bases). TRBJ2-1 explains the end of the DNA better; the J call may be wrong. The germline CDR1 and CDR2 sequences are SGHAT and FQNNGV. There are 16 residues in the CDR3. Written as DNA, the CDR3 is TGTGCCAGCAGCTTAGTTGAGTGGGAGCGACCTCAAAGGCAGTTCTTC. Translated, it gives CASSLVEWERPQRQFF.

This clonotype occurred many times. V is TRBV24-1 and J is TRBJ2-3; possibly TRBD2 for D (6 bases). Germline V gene lookup returns CDR1 KGHDR and CDR2 SFDVKD. The CDR3 spans 15 residues. With 3 bases removed from V and 2 bases from J, the gap between germline ends came to 11 bases. CDR3 nucleotide sequence: TGTGCCACCAGTGATCTGTGGGACTCCACAGATACGCAGTATTTT. Protein product: CATSDLWDSTDTQYF.

This clonotype has only a few counts. The gene calls are TRBV5-4 and TRBJ2-7; D gene ambiguous. With 4 bases removed from V and 0 bases from J, the gap between germline ends came to 14 bases. Germline V gene lookup returns CDR1 SGHNT and CDR2 YYREEE (reference sequence). The CDR3 is made up of 15 amino acids. The chain's CDR3 is CASSAALSASYEQYF. The CDR3 bases are TGTGCCAGCAGCGCGGCTCTATCAGCCTCCTACGAGCAGTACTTC.

The V call is TRBV20-1, the J call TRBJ1-5, with a weak D call TRBD1 (6 bases). V was shortened by 5 bases and J by 1 base, with 24 bases between the two germline ends. The CDR3 spans 18 residues. In germline, CDR1 is DFQATT, CDR2 SNEGSKA (reference sequence). The CDR3: CSAGLETGNFISNQPQHF. In nucleotides, the CDR3 is TGCAGTGCTGGACTGGAGACAGGAAACTTCATCAGCAATCAGCCCCAGCATTTT.

This sequence joins TRBV11-2 and TRBJ2-7, with D perhaps matching TRBD1 (6 bases). Looked up from germline, CDR1 is SGHAT and CDR2 is FQNNGV. Deletions cut 1 base from V and 0 bases from J, with 13 bases between. This CDR3 is built from 16 residues. CDR3 DNA: TGTGCCAGCAGCTTAGCTGGACAGATTTTCTCCTACGAGCAGTACTTC. It encodes CASSLAGQIFSYEQYF.

This rearrangement joins TRBV5-1 to TRBJ2-2; D is possibly TRBD2 (5 bases). Trimming shortened V by 0 bases and J by 4 bases, and 10 bases separated the two germline ends. This CDR3 contains 15 residues. Germline loops: CDR1 SGHRS, CDR2 YFSETQ. CDR3 bases: TGCGCCAGCAGCTTGGCGGGGTTTACCACCGGGGAGCTGTTTTTT. Amino acid sequence: CASSLAGFTTGELFF.

This clonotype was found a few times. V usage is TRBV7-9 and J usage is TRBJ2-2; 14 positions agree with TRBD2. V was clipped by 5 bases and J by 0 bases; unmatched bases: 5. Germline lookup yields CDR1 SEHNR and CDR2 FQNEAQ (reference sequence). The length of the CDR3 is 18 residues. This CDR3 reads CASSRRTSGRPNTGELFF. In nucleotides, the CDR3 is TGTGCCAGCAGCCGTAGGACTAGCGGGAGGCCGAACACCGGGGAGCTGTTTTTT.

This clonotype showed up many times. This chain connects TRBV2 to TRBJ2-7; D gene uncertain. The CDR3 runs to 12 residues. The germline gives CDR1 SNHLY, CDR2 FYNNEI. Trimming pared 7 bases from V and 2 bases from J, leaving 9 bases between. CDR3 nucleotides: TGTGCCAGCATGATTGTTGCCTACGAGCAGTACTTC. Translation: CASMIVAYEQYF.

This clonotype was counted only a few times. The chain uses TRBV28 and TRBJ2-1; TRBD2 aligns across 10 bases. Germline lookup yields CDR1 MDHEN and CDR2 SYDVKM. The CDR3 extends over 17 amino acids. V gave up 6 bases and J gave up 7 bases; unmatched junction bases: 15. As DNA, the CDR3 is TGTGCCAGCAGCCCAAAACCCGGGACTAGCGCACAAAATGAGCAGTTCTTC. Translation gives CASSPKPGTSAQNEQFF.

There are many counts of this clonotype. This chain links TRBV11-2 with TRBJ1-1, with D maybe TRBD1 (6 bases). Trimming pared 0 bases from V and 6 bases from J, leaving 11 bases between. CDR3 length equals 14 residues. Germline CDR1 is SGHAT and CDR2 is FQNNGV. The CDR3 bases are TGTGCCAGCAGCTTAGATTACAGGGCCCCTGAAGCTTTCTTT. Amino acids: CASSLDYRAPEAFF.

The V and J genes are TRBV20-1 and TRBJ2-7, with TRBD2 matching 7 bases. This CDR3 is 12 amino acids long. The V gene's germline CDR1 is DFQATT and CDR2 SNEGSKA (reference sequence). V was clipped by 6 bases and J by 7 bases; unmatched bases: 9. The CDR3, as DNA: TGCAGTGCCGTGTGGGGGGGGACGGAGCAGTACTTC. Translated: CSAVWGGTEQYF.

This chain links TRBV5-4 with TRBJ1-5; possibly TRBD1 for D (5 bases). There are 13 residues in the CDR3. V lost 4 bases to trimming and J lost 3 bases, with 8 bases between them. From germline, CDR1 is SGHNT and CDR2 YYREEE (reference sequence). CDR3 coding DNA: TGTGCCAGCAGCACGGACAACAATCAGCCCCAGCATTTT. Protein sequence: CASSTDNNQPQHF.

This clonotype was counted many times. V is TRBV28 and J is TRBJ1-5; possibly TRBD1 for D (6 bases). Trimming pared 5 bases from V and 6 bases from J, leaving 29 bases between. Germline CDR1 MDHEN, CDR2 SYDVKM. This CDR3 has 19 residues. The CDR3 reads CASSLSGGRKWGRIQPQHF. The CDR3 DNA is TGTGCCAGCAGTCTATCGGGGGGGCGTAAATGGGGGAGGATTCAGCCCCAGCATTTT.

This CDR3 reads CASSLGAGGANIQYF. The DNA for the CDR3 is TGTGCCAGCAGTTTAGGGGCAGGGGGCGCAAACATTCAGTACTTC. The chain links TRBV12-3 or TRBV12-4 to TRBJ2-4; 8 positions match TRBD1. The CDR3 has 15 residues. Germline trimming cut 1 base from V and 6 bases from J; bases unmatched to any gene: 5.

This clonotype has ten or more counts. J is TRBJ1-4 and V is TRBV5-1; no clear D. This CDR3 has 14 residues. Germline V CDR1 and CDR2: SGHRS, YFSETQ. Trimming shortened V by 4 bases and J by 8 bases, and 15 bases separated the two germline ends. Here the CDR3 DNA reads TGCGCCAGCAGCCCCGATGGCTACGCGGAAAAACTGTTTTTT. It yields the protein CASSPDGYAEKLFF.

V is TRBV11-2 and J is TRBJ1-1; D call uncertain. The CDR3 sequence is 15 residues long. The V and J ends lost 5 bases and 1 base respectively, with 14 bases between them. CDR1 SGHAT and CDR2 FQNNGV come from the germline V gene. The CDR3 loop is CASSPERVPNTEAFF. The CDR3 region has the DNA TGTGCCAGCAGCCCAGAGCGGGTTCCGAACACTGAAGCTTTCTTT.

The genes are TRBV27 and TRBJ2-7, with 8 bases lining up with TRBD2. There are 15 residues in the CDR3. Germline CDR1 is MNHEY and CDR2 is SMNVEV (reference sequence). J gave up 3 bases and V 5 bases, and 9 bases lay outside the gene matches. CDR3 sequence reads: CASSQPGTRYYEQYF. In DNA form, the CDR3 reads TGTGCCAGCAGTCAGCCCGGGACTAGGTACTACGAGCAGTACTTC.

This clonotype has only a few counts. A junction end diverges from the germline sequence, so it may reflect a read error. This chain connects TRBV6-1 to TRBJ1-4; D remains ambiguous. The CDR3 length is 17 residues. CDR1 and CDR2 from the germline V gene are MNHNS and SASEGT. CDR3 DNA: TGTGCCGGCAGGACGTATAGGGCCGGGACAACTAATGAAAAACTGTTTTTT. Its protein product is CAGRTYRAGTTNEKLFF.

There are many counts of this clonotype. The rearrangement joins TRBV28 to TRBJ1-6; maybe TRBD1 (5 bases). V was pared by 3 bases and J by 0 bases, with 15 bases between. The CDR3 runs to 18 residues. Looked up from germline, CDR1 is MDHEN and CDR2 is SYDVKM. The CDR3 sequence: CASSFPGPLSSYNSPLHF. As DNA, the CDR3 is TGTGCCAGCAGTTTCCCAGGGCCTCTCAGCTCCTATAATTCACCCCTCCACTTT.

The V call is TRBV6-2 or TRBV6-3, the J call TRBJ2-3, with D hard to call. The CDR3 has 16 residues. V lost 5 bases and J 6 bases, leaving 21 bases between the germline ends. Germline V gene sequence: CDR1 MNHEY, CDR2 SVGEGT. CDR3 in DNA: TGTGCCAGCAGTGCGGTTGCGACGAGTCTTTCGGATACGCAGTATTTT. Amino acids: CASSAVATSLSDTQYF.

This chain links TRBV19 with TRBJ2-6; no reliable D call. V was shortened by 4 bases and J by 1 base, with 11 bases between the two germline ends. The CDR3 runs to 16 residues. In germline, CDR1 is LNHDA, CDR2 SQIVND (reference sequence). CDR3 sequence reads: CASSTLRPSGANVLTF. CDR3 nucleotide sequence: TGTGCCAGTAGTACCTTGCGGCCATCTGGGGCCAACGTCCTGACTTTC.